Shown below are 16 T cell receptor beta chains from a single sample sequenced in a study of blood T cells in healthy people across ages (dated by TCRdb to between 2014 and 2017). The method behind the library was 5' RACE. TCRdb shows the sequencer as Illumina HiSeq 2500. The second PCR ran for about 7 to 11 cycles and used a J-beta primer mix along with a sample-barcoded 5' primer. The raw public data were reprocessed by TCRdb itself: fastp quality trimming at Q25, MiXCR clonotype calling, in-frame beta chains only. Duplicate CDR3 protein sequences are folded into a single record with the most common DNA and genes. For this sample there are roughly 1 million distinct CDR3 sequences; roughly 24% appear just once. The leading ten clones occupy approximately 0.71% of the sample. These data also formed part of another study, on T cells of mothers and their children.

Specimen: blood. These receptors originate from a girl aged 2 to 9 in good health.

This clonotype appeared a few times. The chain links TRBV4-2 to TRBJ1-1; D possibly corresponds to TRBD1 (6 bases). V gave up 0 bases and J gave up 8 bases, with 10 bases separating them. CDR1 LGHNA and CDR2 YNFKEQ come from the germline V gene. The CDR3 contains 13 residues. The DNA for the CDR3 is TGTGCCAGCAGCCAAGATTGGGGGCGGGAAGCTTTCTTT. As protein: CASSQDWGREAFF.

The V gene is TRBV25-1, the J gene TRBJ2-7, with D possibly being TRBD1 (5 bases). Trimming shortened V by 3 bases and J by 0 bases, and 9 bases separated the two germline ends. The CDR3 contains 14 residues. The V gene's germline CDR1 is MGHDK and CDR2 SYGVNS. CDR3 amino acids: CASSETVTSYEQYF. CDR3 in DNA: TGTGCCAGCAGTGAGACAGTGACCTCCTACGAGCAGTACTTC.

The chain uses TRBV12-3 or TRBV12-4 and TRBJ2-7; 7 bases agree with TRBD1. The CDR3 covers 14 residues. The J segment lost 2 bases and the V segment lost 6 bases, leaving 7 bases of the junction unmatched. DNA of the CDR3: TGTGCCAGCAGACCCGGGACAGCTCCCTACGAGCAGTACTTC. Translating it yields CASRPGTAPYEQYF.

V and J are TRBV29-1 and TRBJ1-4; no reliable D call. The CDR3 length is 14 residues. V dropped 4 bases and J dropped 4 bases, with 13 bases sitting between them. Germline CDR1 reads SQVTM; CDR2 reads ANQGSEA. This CDR3 reads CSVVLTVDNEKLFF. CDR3 DNA sequence: TGCAGCGTTGTTTTGACGGTTGATAATGAAAAACTGTTTTTT. Filled out from reference TRBV29-1 and TRBJ1-4, the complete variable domain reads SAVISQKPSRDICQRGTSLTIQCQVDSQVTMMFWYRQQPGQSLTLIATANQGSEATYESGFVIDKFPISRPNLTFSTLTVSNMSPEDSSIYLCSVVLTVDNEKLFFGSGTQLSVL.

J is TRBJ2-5 and V is TRBV7-2; unclear D gene. Germline V gene sequence: CDR1 SGHTA, CDR2 FQGNSA. V dropped 4 bases and J dropped 6 bases, with 6 bases sitting between them. The CDR3 sequence is 11 residues long. The CDR3 DNA sequence: TGTGCCAGCAGCTCAGCACAGACCCAGTACTTC. Translated: CASSSAQTQYF.

This chain links TRBV7-9 with TRBJ1-2; a weak D match, TRBD1 (5 bases). Germline CDR1 SEHNR, CDR2 FQNEAQ (reference sequence). V lost 1 base to trimming and J lost 3 bases, with 15 bases between them. This CDR3 has 16 residues. The CDR3 DNA reads TGTGCCAGCAGCTTAGGAGTGGCAGGGCTTCACTATGGCTACACCTTC. Protein: CASSLGVAGLHYGYTF.

This clonotype was detected many times. The V gene is TRBV7-2, the J gene TRBJ2-7; no firm D call. CDR3 size: 13 residues. CDR1 and CDR2 (germline): SGHTA, FQGNSA. Trimming stripped 6 bases from V and 2 bases from J, with 11 bases between. CDR3 in DNA: TGTGCCAGCAGTCTATCGCGTACCTACGAGCAGTACTTC. It is translated as CASSLSRTYEQYF.

This clonotype was picked up a small number of times. The chain is built from TRBV6-5 and TRBJ2-1; 7 bases are a match to TRBD1. The germline V gene has CDR1 MNHEY and CDR2 SVGAGI. V lost 5 bases to trimming and J lost 10 bases; unmatched junction nucleotides: 5. This CDR3 contains 12 residues. The DNA of the CDR3 is TGTGCCAGCAGTAACAGGGGTTGGGAGCAGTTCTTC. Its translation: CASSNRGWEQFF.

This clonotype has a handful of counts. The chain has TRBV29-1 and TRBJ2-1; 16 nucleotides agree with TRBD2. The V gene's germline CDR1 is SQVTM and CDR2 ANQGSEA. The length of the CDR3 is 18 residues. Germline trimming cut 7 bases from V and 2 bases from J; bases unmatched to any gene: 11. CDR3 region: CSAGPGLAGGVTYNEQFF. Written as DNA, the CDR3 is TGCAGCGCAGGTCCGGGACTAGCGGGGGGGGTCACCTACAATGAGCAGTTCTTC.

This chain connects TRBV20-1 to TRBJ2-4; D gene ambiguous. This CDR3 is 11 amino acids long. CDR1 DFQATT and CDR2 SNEGSKA come from the germline V gene (reference sequence). V lost 6 bases and J 3 bases, leaving 6 bases between the germline ends. CDR3 bases: TGCAGTGCCCGAGTCAAAAACATTCAGTACTTC. As protein: CSARVKNIQYF.

This clonotype was seen only a few times. The CDR3 DNA is TGTGCCAGCACTCGAGTGGGGGAAGGGGAGCAGTACTTC. Its translation is CASTRVGEGEQYF. V and J are TRBV12-3 or TRBV12-4 and TRBJ2-7; D possibly uses TRBD1 or TRBD2 (5 bases each). The CDR3 is made up of 13 amino acids. Deletions cut 7 bases from V and 7 bases from J, with 17 bases between.

This sequence joins TRBV12-3 or TRBV12-4 and TRBJ2-3; D uncertain. The CDR3 sequence is 14 residues long. V lost 8 bases to trimming and J lost 1 base, with 13 bases between them. The CDR3 loop is CASRQVAGTDTQYF. In nucleotides, the CDR3 is TGTGCCAGCCGCCAGGTAGCTGGCACAGATACGCAGTATTTT.

This clonotype has only a few counts. The chain carries TRBV7-9 and TRBJ1-2; D is perhaps TRBD1 (6 bases). Deletions cut 1 base from V and 5 bases from J, with 11 bases between. The germline gives CDR1 SEHNR, CDR2 FQNEAQ (reference sequence). The CDR3 consists of 14 residues. This chain's CDR3 is CASSLVPTGYGYTF. CDR3 nucleotide sequence: TGTGCCAGCAGCTTAGTCCCCACAGGGTATGGCTACACCTTC.

This clonotype was seen many times. The rearrangement links TRBV29-1 to TRBJ2-7; D perhaps matches TRBD1 (5 bases). The length of the CDR3 is 17 residues. The germline V and J ends were trimmed by 0 bases and 0 bases, with 18 bases remaining between them. Germline-derived CDR1 and CDR2 are SQVTM and ANQGSEA. The CDR3 coding sequence is TGCAGCGTTGAAGATCAAAGGGGCCCTTCCAGCTCCTACGAGCAGTACTTC. Translation gives CSVEDQRGPSSSYEQYF.

This clonotype was recorded a few times. The chain is built from TRBV6-5 and TRBJ2-7; D gene unclear. Germline V gene data show CDR1 as MNHEY and CDR2 as SVGAGI. The CDR3 runs to 13 residues. V lost 8 bases to trimming and J lost 2 bases, with 13 bases between them. As DNA, the CDR3 is TGTGCCAGCCAAAGGGATTCCCCCTACGAGCAGTACTTC. The encoded protein is CASQRDSPYEQYF.

The chain joins TRBV9 to TRBJ2-5; D is perhaps TRBD2 (7 bases). Trimming shortened V by 0 bases and J by 5 bases, and 14 bases separated the two germline ends. Germline V gene data show CDR1 as SGDLS and CDR2 as YYNGEE. The CDR3 sequence is 15 residues long. The DNA for the CDR3 is TGTGCCAGCAGCGTAGGCGAGGGGGGGCTCGAGACCCAGTACTTC. Translation: CASSVGEGGLETQYF.